Listed here are 4 T cell receptor beta chains from one sample, sequenced in a study of blood T cell repertoires in COVID-19. The protocol was immunoSEQ multiplex PCR, while the TCRdb copy is restricted to in-frame clones and leaves out a portion. Among about 98,000 clones listed, roughly 82% were seen once. Sequenced sample: peripheral blood. These receptors originate from a man in his 70s with active or convalescent COVID-19.

The chain combines TRBV18 with TRBJ2-3, with D perhaps TRBD1 (6 bases). The CDR3 is made up of 17 amino acids. The ends were cut back, 0 bases at V and 6 bases at J, with 19 bases in the middle. Looked up from germline, CDR1 is KGHSH and CDR2 is LQKENI. Written as DNA, the CDR3 is TGTGCCAGCTCACCACCGAACAGGGCTTGGTCAAGGGATACGCAGTATTTT. It translates to CASSPPNRAWSRDTQYF.

The table lists this clone with a count of one. This CDR3 is CASSIRHPINQPQHF. The CDR3, as DNA: TGTGCCAGTAGTATCAGACACCCGATAAATCAGCCCCAGCATTTT. This sequence joins TRBV19 and TRBJ1-5; D uncertain. V shed 3 bases and J shed 4 bases, with 13 bases lying between them. CDR1 is LNHDA and CDR2 is SQIVND in the germline V gene (reference sequence). The CDR3 covers 15 residues.

V is TRBV7-2 and J is TRBJ1-5; TRBD1 agrees at 7 bases. Germline CDR1 is SGHTA and CDR2 is FQGNSA. CDR3 length: 14 residues. With 1 base clipped from V and 6 bases from J, the junction kept 3 bases outside the gene matches. This CDR3 reads CASSLGSGGQPQHF. The CDR3 DNA reads TGTGCCAGCAGCTTAGGGTCAGGGGGTCAGCCCCAGCATTTT.

Written as DNA, the CDR3 is TGTGCCAGCAGCCAAAGACTAGCCACTAGCACAGATACGCAGTATTTT. This sequence encodes CASSQRLATSTDTQYF. The chain uses TRBV11-2 and TRBJ2-3; 7 bases map to TRBD2. The CDR3 extends over 16 amino acids. Per the germline V gene, CDR1 is SGHAT and CDR2 is FQNNGV. The ends lost 5 bases at V and 0 bases at J; junction bases unmatched: 8.